The TCR beta chain described here comes from a study of shared clonotypes between healthy human individuals. Study-wide points: Investigators expected sequencing depth to affect clonotype sharing among donors.

Concerning this clone itself: Its cognate antigen is unknown.

V was pared by 4 bases and J by 2 bases, with 13 bases of the junction left unmatched. Per germline, CDR1 SEHNR and CDR2 FQNEAQ (reference sequence). The CDR3 length is 18 residues. Sequencing used immunoSEQ multiplex PCR; TCRdb keeps in-frame clones, though not all of them. Of about 820,000 clones listed, 90% to 95% are singletons. As defined, naive CD8 cells were CD45RO-negative and positively selected for CCR7, with terminally differentiated effector memory CD45RA+ cells excluded. This clonotype was obtained from a man aged 25-45 years in good health. The chain joins TRBV7-9 to TRBJ2-4; 8 bases fit TRBD2. Sequenced: naive CD8+ T cells sorted from blood. The CDR3 DNA sequence: TGTGCCAGCAGCTCAGGATCTCCGGGAGGGCCGACCAAAAACATTCAGTACTTC. It codes for CASSSGSPGGPTKNIQYF.